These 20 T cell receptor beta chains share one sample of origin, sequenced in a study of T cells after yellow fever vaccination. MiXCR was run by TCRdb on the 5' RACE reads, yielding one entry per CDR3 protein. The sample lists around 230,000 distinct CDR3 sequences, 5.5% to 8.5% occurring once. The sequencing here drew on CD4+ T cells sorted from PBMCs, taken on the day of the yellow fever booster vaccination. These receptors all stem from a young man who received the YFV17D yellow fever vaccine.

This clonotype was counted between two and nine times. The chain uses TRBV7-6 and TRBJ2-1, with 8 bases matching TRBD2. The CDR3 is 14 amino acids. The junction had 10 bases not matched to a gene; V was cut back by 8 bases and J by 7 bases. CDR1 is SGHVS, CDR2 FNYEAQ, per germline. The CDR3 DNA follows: TGTGCCAGCCCCCGGCGCGGGAGGTGGAATGAGCAGTTCTTC. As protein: CASPRRGRWNEQFF.

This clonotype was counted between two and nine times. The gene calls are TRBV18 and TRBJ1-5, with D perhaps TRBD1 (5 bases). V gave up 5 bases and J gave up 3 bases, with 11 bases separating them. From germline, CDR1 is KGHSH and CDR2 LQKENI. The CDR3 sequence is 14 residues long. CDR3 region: CASSISRDNQPQHF. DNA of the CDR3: TGTGCCAGCTCAATTTCCAGGGACAATCAGCCCCAGCATTTT.

The CDR3 sequence: CATRQGRGNEQFF. The CDR3 DNA sequence: TGTGCCACCCGTCAGGGCCGGGGCAATGAGCAGTTCTTC. The gene calls are TRBV6-1 and TRBJ2-1, with D perhaps matching TRBD1 or TRBD2 (5 bases each). Germline V CDR1 and CDR2: MNHNS, SASEGT. V was pared by 10 bases and J by 6 bases, with 16 bases between. The CDR3 sequence is 13 residues long.

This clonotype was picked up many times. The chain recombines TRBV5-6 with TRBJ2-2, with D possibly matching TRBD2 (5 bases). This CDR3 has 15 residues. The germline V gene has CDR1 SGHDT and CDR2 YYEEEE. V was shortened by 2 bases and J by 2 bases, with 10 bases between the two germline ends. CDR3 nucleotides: TGTGCCAGCAGCTTCCGAGGGATAAACACCGGGGAGCTGTTTTTT. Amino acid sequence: CASSFRGINTGELFF.

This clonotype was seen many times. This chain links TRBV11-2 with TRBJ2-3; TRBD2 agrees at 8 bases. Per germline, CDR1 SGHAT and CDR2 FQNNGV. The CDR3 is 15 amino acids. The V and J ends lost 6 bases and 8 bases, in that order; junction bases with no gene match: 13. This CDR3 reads CASSRPSGRDGTQYF. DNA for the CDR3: TGTGCCAGCAGTCGCCCCAGCGGGAGAGACGGTACGCAGTATTTT. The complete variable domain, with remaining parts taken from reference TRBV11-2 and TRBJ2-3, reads EAGVAQSPRYKIIEKRQSVAFWCNPISGHATLYWYQQILGQGPKLLIQFQNNGVVDDSQLPKDRFSAERLKGVDSTLKIQPAKLEDSAVYLCASSRPSGRDGTQYFGPGTRLTVL.

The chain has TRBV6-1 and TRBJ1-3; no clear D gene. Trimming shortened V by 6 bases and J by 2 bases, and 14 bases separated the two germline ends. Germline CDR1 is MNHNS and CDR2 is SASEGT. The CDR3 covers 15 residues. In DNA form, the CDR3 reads TGTGCCAGCAGAAACCACTTGGGGACTGGAAACACCATATATTTT. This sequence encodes CASRNHLGTGNTIYF.

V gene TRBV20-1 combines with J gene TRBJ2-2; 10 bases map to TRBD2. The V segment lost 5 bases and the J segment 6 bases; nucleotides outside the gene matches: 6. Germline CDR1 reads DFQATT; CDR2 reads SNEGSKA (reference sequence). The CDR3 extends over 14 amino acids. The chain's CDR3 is CSAPKREGPGELFF. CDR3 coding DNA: TGCAGTGCTCCGAAGCGGGAGGGCCCCGGGGAGCTGTTTTTT.

The DNA of the CDR3 is TGCGCCAGCAGCATCGGGACTAGCGGGAGACTAAATGAGCAGTTCTTC. Its protein is CASSIGTSGRLNEQFF. The J gene is TRBJ2-1, the V gene TRBV5-1, with 14 positions matching TRBD2. The CDR3 is 16 amino acids. CDR1 and CDR2 from the germline V gene are SGHRS and YFSETQ. The trim removed 4 bases at V and 7 bases at J, leaving 7 bases unmatched.

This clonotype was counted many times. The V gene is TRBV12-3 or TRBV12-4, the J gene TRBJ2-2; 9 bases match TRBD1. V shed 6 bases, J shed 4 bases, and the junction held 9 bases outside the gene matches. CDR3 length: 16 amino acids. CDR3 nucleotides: TGTGCCAGCAGAAAGACAGGGGGTCTTGGCACCGGGGAGCTGTTTTTT. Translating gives CASRKTGGLGTGELFF.

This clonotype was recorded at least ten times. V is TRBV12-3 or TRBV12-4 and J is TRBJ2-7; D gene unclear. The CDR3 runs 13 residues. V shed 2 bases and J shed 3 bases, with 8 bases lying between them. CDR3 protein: CASSLTPNYEQYF. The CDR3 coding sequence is TGTGCCAGCAGTTTAACGCCGAACTACGAGCAGTACTTC.

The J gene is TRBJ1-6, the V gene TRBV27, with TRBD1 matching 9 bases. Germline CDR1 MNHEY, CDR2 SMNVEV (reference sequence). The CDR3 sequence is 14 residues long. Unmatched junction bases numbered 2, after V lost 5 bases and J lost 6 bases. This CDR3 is CASSQQGANSPLHF. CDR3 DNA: TGTGCCAGCAGTCAACAGGGGGCTAATTCACCCCTCCACTTT.

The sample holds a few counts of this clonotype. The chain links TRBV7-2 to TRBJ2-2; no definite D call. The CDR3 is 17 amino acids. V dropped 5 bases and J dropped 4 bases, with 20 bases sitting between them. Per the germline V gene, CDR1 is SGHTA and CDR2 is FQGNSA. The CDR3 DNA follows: TGTGCCAGCAGCCTCTCCTACACAACTCCAAGCACCGGGGAGCTGTTTTTT. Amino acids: CASSLSYTTPSTGELFF.

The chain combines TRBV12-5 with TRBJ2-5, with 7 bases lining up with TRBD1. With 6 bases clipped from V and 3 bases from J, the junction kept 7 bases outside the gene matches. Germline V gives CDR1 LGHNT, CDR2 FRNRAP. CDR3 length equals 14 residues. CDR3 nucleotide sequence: TGTGCTAGTGGGCCAAGGGGGCAGGAAGAGACCCAGTACTTC. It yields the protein CASGPRGQEETQYF.

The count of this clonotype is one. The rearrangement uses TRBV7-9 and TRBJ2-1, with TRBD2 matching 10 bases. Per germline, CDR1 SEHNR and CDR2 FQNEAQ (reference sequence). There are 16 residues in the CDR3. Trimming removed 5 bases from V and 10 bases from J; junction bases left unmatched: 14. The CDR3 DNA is TGTGCCAGCAGCCGAACAGGGCTAGCGGGAGCCCAAGAGCAGTTCTTC. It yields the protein CASSRTGLAGAQEQFF.

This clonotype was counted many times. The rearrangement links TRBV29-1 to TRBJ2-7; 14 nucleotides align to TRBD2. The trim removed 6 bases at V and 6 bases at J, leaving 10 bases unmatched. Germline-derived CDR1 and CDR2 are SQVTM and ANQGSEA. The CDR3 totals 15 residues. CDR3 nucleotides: TGCAGCGTCCTTCCTGGGACTAGCGGGAGTGGCGAGCAGTACTTC. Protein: CSVLPGTSGSGEQYF.

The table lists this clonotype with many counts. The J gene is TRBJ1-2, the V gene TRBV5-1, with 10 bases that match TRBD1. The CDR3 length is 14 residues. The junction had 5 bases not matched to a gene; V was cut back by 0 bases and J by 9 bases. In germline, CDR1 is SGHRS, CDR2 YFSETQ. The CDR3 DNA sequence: TGCGCCAGCAGCTTGGGGGACAGGGGTTATCGCTACACCTTC. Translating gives CASSLGDRGYRYTF.

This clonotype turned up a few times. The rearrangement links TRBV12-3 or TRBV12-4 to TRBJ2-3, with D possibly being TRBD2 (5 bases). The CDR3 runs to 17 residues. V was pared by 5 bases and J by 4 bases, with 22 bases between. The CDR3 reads CASSPPLVLGRSDTQYF. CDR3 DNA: TGTGCCAGCAGTCCTCCTCTCGTACTAGGAAGATCAGATACGCAGTATTTT.

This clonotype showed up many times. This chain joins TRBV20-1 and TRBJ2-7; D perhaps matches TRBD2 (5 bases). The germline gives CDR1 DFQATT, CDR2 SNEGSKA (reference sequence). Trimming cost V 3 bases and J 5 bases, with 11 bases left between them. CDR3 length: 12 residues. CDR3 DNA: TGCAGTGCTAGTTTGCGGGCCGACGAGCAGTACTTC. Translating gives CSASLRADEQYF.

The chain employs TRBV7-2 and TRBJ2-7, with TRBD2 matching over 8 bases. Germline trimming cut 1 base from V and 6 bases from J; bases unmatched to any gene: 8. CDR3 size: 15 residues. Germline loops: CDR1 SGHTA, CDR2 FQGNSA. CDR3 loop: CASSLVRAGGSEQYF. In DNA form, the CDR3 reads TGTGCCAGCAGCTTAGTACGGGCGGGAGGTAGCGAGCAGTACTTC.

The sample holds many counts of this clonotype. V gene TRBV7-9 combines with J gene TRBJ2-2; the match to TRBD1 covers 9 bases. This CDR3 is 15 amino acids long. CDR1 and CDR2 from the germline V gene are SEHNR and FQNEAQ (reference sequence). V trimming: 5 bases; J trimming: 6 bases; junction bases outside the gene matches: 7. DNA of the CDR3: TGTGCCAGCAGCCCTCCATGGACAGGGGCCGGGGAGCTGTTTTTT. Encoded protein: CASSPPWTGAGELFF. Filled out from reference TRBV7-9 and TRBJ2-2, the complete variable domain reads DTGVSQNPRHKITKRGQNVTFRCDPISEHNRLYWYRQTLGQGPEFLTYFQNEAQLEKSRLLSDRFSAERPKGSFSTLEIQRTEQGDSAMYLCASSPPWTGAGELFFGEGSRLTVL.